This T cell receptor (beta chain) stems from a study of cytomegalovirus exposure and HLA in healthy donors. V lost 7 bases, J lost 4 bases, and 6 bases stayed unmatched. Germline V gene lookup returns CDR1 SNHLY and CDR2 FYNNEI. The CDR3 length is 14 residues. Amplification used 60 Vbeta primers and 13 Jbeta primers. The protocol was immunoSEQ multiplex PCR, while the TCRdb copy is restricted to in-frame clones and leaves out a portion. The repertoire holds some 120,000 clones, less than 90% seen once, with less than 0.25% in the top ten. Study results and limitations: Researchers reported in a later analysis that common viral pathogens appeared linked to several top clusters.

As concerns this clone: Its target is not known.

The source of this sequence is a middle-aged man in good health and CMV-seronegative. The chain uses TRBV2 and TRBJ2-1; TRBD2 matches at 8 bases. Sample: PBMCs. For the CDR3, the DNA is TGTGCCAGCAACCCAGCGGGAGCTTACAATGAGCAGTTCTTC. This translates into CASNPAGAYNEQFF.